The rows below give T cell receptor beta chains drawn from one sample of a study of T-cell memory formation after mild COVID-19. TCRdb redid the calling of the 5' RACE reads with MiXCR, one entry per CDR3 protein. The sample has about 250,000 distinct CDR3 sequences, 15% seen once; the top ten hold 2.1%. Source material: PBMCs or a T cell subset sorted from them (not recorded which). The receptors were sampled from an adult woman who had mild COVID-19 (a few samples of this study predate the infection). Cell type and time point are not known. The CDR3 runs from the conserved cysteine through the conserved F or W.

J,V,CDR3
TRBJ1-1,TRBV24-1,CATSDTDRAEAFF
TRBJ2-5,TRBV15,CATSRPSPGQGPRRAQYF
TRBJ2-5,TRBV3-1,CASSQMTGVQETQYF
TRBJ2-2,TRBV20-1,CSAAPSTNTGELFF
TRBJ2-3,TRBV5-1,CASVPFVGGRTDTQYF
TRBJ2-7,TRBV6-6,CASSRDGSREQYF
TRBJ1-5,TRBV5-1,CASSPGTLSGQPQHF
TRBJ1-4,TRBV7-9,CASSSVGRSNEKLFF
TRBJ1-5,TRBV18,CASSGGLGNQPQHF
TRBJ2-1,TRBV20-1,CSARDRGRVNEQFF
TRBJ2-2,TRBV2,CASSGGAQLAGELFF
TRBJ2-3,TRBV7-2,CASSLNGGDVVYF
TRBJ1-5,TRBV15,CATSPSPGGHQPQHF
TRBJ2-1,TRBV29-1,CSARGAGGGSYNEQFF
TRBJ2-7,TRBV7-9,CASSRLQGGEQYF
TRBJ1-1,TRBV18,CASSPLGVNTEAFF
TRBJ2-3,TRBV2,CASSGIAGGPTDTQYF
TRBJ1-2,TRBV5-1,CASSSGQTFDGYTF
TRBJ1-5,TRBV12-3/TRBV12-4,CASSPPGQGASQPQHF
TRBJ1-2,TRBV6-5,CASSYSWQINYGYTF
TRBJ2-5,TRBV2,CASTGRGAQETQYF
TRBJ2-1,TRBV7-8,CASSSRLAHEQFF
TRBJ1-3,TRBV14,CASSQGLGGTGNTIYF
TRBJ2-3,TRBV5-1,CASSLTSAPIPGDWYF
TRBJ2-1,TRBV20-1,CSARRTSGYNEQFF
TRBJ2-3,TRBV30,CAWSVPRATTDTQYF
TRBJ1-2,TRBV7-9,CASSLLMGQGKDGYTF
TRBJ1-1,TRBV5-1,CASSLAQLTEAFF
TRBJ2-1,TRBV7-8,CASSLGGSGGAHNEQFF
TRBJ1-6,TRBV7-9,CASSLRQGGNSPLHF
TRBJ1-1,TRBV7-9,CASSLAGDTEAFF
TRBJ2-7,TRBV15,CATSRDAGQSEQYF
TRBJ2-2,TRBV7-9,CASRTGGHGELFF
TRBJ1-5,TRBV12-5,CASGQGPNQPQHF
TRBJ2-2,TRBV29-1,CSVLFRVSAGELFF
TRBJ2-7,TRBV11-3,CASSPEGLGGEQYF
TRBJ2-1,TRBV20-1,CSAVAGGPLGF
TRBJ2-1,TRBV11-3,CASSPGPTTAEQFF
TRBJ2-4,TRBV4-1,CASSLDPQAKNIQYF
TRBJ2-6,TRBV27,CASSLTRSGANVLTF
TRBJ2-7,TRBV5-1,CASSPGTPYEQYF
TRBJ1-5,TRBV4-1,CASSQGRDDWQPQHF
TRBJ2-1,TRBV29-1,CSAGDRYNEQFF
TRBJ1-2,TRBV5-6,CASSRTTIVFYGYTF
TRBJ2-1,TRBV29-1,CSADGGTRTGYNEQFF
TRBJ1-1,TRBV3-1,CASSQGIEGMNTEAFF
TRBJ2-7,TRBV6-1,CASSDMTGEQYF
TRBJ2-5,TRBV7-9,CASSDGTGGGETQYF
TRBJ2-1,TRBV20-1,CSAPGLYNEQFF
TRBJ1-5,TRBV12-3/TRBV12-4,CASSSTGRDQPQHF
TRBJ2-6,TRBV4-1,CASSQAGAPGANVLTF
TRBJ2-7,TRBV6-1,CASSIQGYPAYEQYF
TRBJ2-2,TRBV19,CASSPAGTPTGELFF
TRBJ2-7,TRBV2,CASSGQGGQGTYEQYF
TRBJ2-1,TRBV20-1,CSASGVKGEQFF
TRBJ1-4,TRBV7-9,CASSLAGGGHEKLFF
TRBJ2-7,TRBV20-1,CSARVILAGRSYEQYF